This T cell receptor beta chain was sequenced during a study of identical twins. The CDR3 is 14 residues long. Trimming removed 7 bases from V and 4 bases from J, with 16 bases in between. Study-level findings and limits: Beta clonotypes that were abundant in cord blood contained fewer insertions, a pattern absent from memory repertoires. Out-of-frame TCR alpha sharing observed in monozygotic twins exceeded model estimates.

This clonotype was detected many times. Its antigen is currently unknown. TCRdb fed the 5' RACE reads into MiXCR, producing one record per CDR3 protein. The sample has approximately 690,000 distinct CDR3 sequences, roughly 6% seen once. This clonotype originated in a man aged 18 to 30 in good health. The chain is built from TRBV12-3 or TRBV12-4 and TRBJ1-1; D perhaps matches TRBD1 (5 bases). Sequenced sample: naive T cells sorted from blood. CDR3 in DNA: TGTGCCAGCATCATTAGGGGCCCCCGCACTGAAGCTTTCTTT. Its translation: CASIIRGPRTEAFF.